One TCR beta chain is described in this entry. A read error may account for a junction end that differs from germline. The CDR3 runs 13 residues. Looked up from germline, CDR1 is MNHEY and CDR2 is SMNVEV (reference sequence). The sample originates from a study of T cells in lung cancer brain metastases. Each sample used about 2.24–4.92 ug genomic DNA, matched between paired samples. Method: immunoSEQ multiplex PCR; TCRdb's copy keeps in-frame clones and lacks some. The table records 3,000 to 4,000 clones, 90% to 95% of them present only once. Exclusion applied to any patient with a history of multiple malignancies. Guided by marked H&E slides, tumor areas were macrodissected from five unstained, deparaffinized about 9.9 um sections.

The chain recombines TRBV27 with TRBJ1-2, with D perhaps matching TRBD1 (5 bases). The TCR comes from a man between 65 and 85 years old with non-small cell lung cancer. Sequencing input: tumor tissue from the primary lung tumor. CDR3 sequence (DNA): TGTGCCAGCAGTTTAGACAGCGCCTATGGCTACATCTTC. Translating it yields CASSLDSAYGYIF.